This T cell receptor beta chain was retrieved from a study of blood T cell repertoires in COVID-19. About the research overall: Collection of acute and convalescent COVID-19 samples took place in the United States, Italy and Spain. PBMCs, B-cell-depleted T cells, or T cells provided the cDNA or gDNA that made up the material.

Original processing notes: The assay estimated nucleated cells by amplifying reference gene primers. This table comes from immunoSEQ multiplex PCR, and its TCRdb copy is limited to in-frame clones, with some not included. From that table come the V and J calls and clone size; the DNA was used to work out D and trimming. This sample carries about 400,000 clones, approximately 86% of them seen once, and the ten largest clones take 2.5% to 3.5%. Material: peripheral blood. This receptor was taken from a human donor in a cohort sampled during active COVID-19.

CDR3: CASSPLGLRKGQGDTQYF. Written as DNA, the CDR3 is TGTGCCAGCAGCCCATTGGGGCTCCGGAAGGGGCAAGGAGATACGCAGTATTTT. The V gene is TRBV27, the J gene TRBJ2-3, with D perhaps TRBD1 (5 bases). CDR1 is MNHEY, CDR2 SMNVEV, per germline (reference sequence). Trimming removed 6 bases at V and 5 bases at J, with 27 bases between. This CDR3 region has 18 residues.